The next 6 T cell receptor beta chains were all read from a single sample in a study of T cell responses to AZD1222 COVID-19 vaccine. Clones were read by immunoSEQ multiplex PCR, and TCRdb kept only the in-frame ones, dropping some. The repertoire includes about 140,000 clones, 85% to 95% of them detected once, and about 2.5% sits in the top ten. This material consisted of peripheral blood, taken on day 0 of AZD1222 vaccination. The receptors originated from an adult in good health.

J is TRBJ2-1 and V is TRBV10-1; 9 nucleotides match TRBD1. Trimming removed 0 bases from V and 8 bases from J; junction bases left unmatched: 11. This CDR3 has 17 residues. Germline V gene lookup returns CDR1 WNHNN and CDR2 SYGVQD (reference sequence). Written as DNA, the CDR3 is TGCGCCAGCAGTGAGTCTTATCGGGGACAGGGCTTCCATGAGCAGTTCTTC. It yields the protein CASSESYRGQGFHEQFF.

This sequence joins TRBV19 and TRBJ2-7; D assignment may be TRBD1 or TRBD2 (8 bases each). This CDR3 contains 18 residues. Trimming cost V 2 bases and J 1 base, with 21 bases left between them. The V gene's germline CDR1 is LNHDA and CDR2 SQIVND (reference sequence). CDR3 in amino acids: CASSIKTGGTGYSYEQYF. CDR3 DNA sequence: TGTGCCAGTAGTATAAAGACGGGGGGGACAGGTTATTCCTACGAGCAGTACTTC. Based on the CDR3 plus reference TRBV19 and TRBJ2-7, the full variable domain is DGGITQSPKYLFRKEGQNVTLSCEQNLNHDAMYWYRQDPGQGLRLIYYSQIVNDFQKGDIAEGYSVSREKKESFPLTVTSAQKNPTAFYLCASSIKTGGTGYSYEQYFGPGTRLTVT.

CDR3 in amino acids: CASSPLAGDVGEQFF. CDR3 in DNA: TGTGCCAGCAGCCCTCTAGCGGGAGATGTGGGTGAGCAGTTCTTC. This chain links TRBV7-9 with TRBJ2-1; 10 bases map to TRBD2. This CDR3 is 15 amino acids long. The germline gives CDR1 SEHNR, CDR2 FQNEAQ (reference sequence). V was pared by 5 bases and J by 9 bases, with 10 bases of the junction left unmatched. Full variable domain (missing parts from reference TRBV7-9 and TRBJ2-1): DTGVSQNPRHKITKRGQNVTFRCDPISEHNRLYWYRQTLGQGPEFLTYFQNEAQLEKSRLLSDRFSAERPKGSFSTLEIQRTEQGDSAMYLCASSPLAGDVGEQFFGPGTRLTVL.

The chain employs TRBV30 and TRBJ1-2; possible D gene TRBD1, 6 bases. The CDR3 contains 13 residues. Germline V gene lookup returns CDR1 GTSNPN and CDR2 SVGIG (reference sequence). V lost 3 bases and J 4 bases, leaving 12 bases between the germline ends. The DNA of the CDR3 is TGTGCCTGGAGCCCCGACAGGTTCTATGGCTACACCTTC. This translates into CAWSPDRFYGYTF.

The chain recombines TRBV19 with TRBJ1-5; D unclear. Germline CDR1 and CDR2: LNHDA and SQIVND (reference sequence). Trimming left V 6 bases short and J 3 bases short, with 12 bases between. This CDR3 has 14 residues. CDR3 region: CASREGWSNQPQHF. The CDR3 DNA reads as TGTGCCAGTAGAGAAGGCTGGTCCAATCAGCCCCAGCATTTT.

This CDR3 is CASSRLEGYEQYF. CDR3 nucleotide sequence: TGTGCCAGTAGTAGACTAGAAGGCTACGAGCAGTACTTC. This rearrangement joins TRBV19 to TRBJ2-7; weak D call: TRBD2 (6 bases). The CDR3 loop spans 13 amino acids. From germline, CDR1 is LNHDA and CDR2 SQIVND (reference sequence). V was shortened by 4 bases and J by 3 bases, with 10 bases between the two germline ends.